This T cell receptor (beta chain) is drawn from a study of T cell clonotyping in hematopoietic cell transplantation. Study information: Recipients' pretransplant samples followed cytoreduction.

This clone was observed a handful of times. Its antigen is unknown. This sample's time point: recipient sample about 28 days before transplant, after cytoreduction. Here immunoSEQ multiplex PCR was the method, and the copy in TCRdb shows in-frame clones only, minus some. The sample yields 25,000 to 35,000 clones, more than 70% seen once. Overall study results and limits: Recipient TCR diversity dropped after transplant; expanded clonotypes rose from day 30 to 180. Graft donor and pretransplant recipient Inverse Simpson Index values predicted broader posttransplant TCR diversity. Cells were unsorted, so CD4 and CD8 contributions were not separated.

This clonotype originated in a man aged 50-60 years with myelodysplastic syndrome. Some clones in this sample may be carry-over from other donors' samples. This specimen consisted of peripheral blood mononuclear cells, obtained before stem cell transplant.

CDR3 nucleotide sequence: TGTGCCAGCTCACCAGGGGACGAGCAGTACTTC. Amino acids: CASSPGDEQYF. This sequence joins TRBV18 and TRBJ2-7; D gene uncertain. V lost 2 bases to trimming and J lost 5 bases, with 4 bases between them. The CDR3 contains 11 residues. Germline CDR1 KGHSH, CDR2 LQKENI.